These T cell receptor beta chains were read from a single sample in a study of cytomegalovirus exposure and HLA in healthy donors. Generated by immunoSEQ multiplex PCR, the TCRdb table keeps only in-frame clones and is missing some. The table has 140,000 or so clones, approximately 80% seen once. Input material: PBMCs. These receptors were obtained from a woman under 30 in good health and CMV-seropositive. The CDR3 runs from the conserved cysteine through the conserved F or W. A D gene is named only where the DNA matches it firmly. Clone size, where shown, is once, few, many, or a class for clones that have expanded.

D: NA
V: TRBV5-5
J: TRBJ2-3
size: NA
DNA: TGTGCCAGCATCCTGGGCGTACACAGAAAAGGAAGCACAGATACGCAGTATTTT
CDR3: CASILGVHRKGSTDTQYF

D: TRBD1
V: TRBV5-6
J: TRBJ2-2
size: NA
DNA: TGTGCCAGCAGCCGCAGGAGGACAGGACTGAACACCGGGGAGCTGTTTTTT
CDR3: CASSRRRTGLNTGELFF

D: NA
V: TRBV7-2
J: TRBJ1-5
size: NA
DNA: TGTGCCAGCACCCTGGGCAGGGACAATCAGCCCCAGCATTTT
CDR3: CASTLGRDNQPQHF

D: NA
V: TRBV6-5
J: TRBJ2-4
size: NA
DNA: TGTGCCAGCAGTTACTCAAACATCCCCAGCATTCAGTACTTC
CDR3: CASSYSNIPSIQYF

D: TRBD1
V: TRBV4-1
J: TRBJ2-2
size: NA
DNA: TGCGCCAGCAGCCCGCCGACAGGGGGGAGCACCGGGGAGCTGTTTTTT
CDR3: CASSPPTGGSTGELFF

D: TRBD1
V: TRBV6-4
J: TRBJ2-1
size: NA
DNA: TGTGCCAGCAGTGACGGGACAGGGGGCAATGAGCAGTTCTTC
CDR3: CASSDGTGGNEQFF

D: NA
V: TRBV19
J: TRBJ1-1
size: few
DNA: TGTGCCAGTAGTGAGGAGGGAAGGACTGAAGCTTTCTTT
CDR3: CASSEEGRTEAFF

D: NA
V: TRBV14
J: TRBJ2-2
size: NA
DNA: TGTGCCAGCAGCAAGAAGAGGGCTGGCGGGGCTGGATTTACCGGGGAGCTGTTTTTT
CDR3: CASSKKRAGGAGFTGELFF

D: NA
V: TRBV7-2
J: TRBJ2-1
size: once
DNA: TGTGCCAGCAGCTTCGTCTCGATGACAGGCGGCGAGTTCTTC
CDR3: CASSFVSMTGGEFF

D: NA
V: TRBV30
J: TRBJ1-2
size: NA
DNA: TGTGCCTGGAGTGATGGGGCCTATGGCTACACCTTC
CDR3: CAWSDGAYGYTF

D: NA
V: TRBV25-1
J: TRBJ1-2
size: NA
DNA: TGTGCCAGCAGTCCCCGGACAGCGAGCTATGGCTACACCTTC
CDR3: CASSPRTASYGYTF

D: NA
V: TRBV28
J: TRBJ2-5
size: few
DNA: TGTGCCAGCAGTTTATCCGGGCCTAAGGGGGAAGGTGACTTC
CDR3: CASSLSGPKGEGDF

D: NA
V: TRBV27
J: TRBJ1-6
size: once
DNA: TGTGCCAGCAGTCGGGAGGGCTATAATTCACCCCTCCACTTT
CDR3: CASSREGYNSPLHF

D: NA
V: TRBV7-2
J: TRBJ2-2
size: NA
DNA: TGTGCCAGCAGCTTAGGTGGCGGCACCGGGGAGCTGTTTTTT
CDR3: CASSLGGGTGELFF

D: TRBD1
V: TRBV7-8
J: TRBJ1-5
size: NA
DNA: TGTGCCAGCAGCAAGGACGGACAGGGCAGGAGCAATCAGCCCCAGCATTTT
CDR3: CASSKDGQGRSNQPQHF

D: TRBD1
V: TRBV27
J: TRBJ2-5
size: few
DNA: TGTGCCAGCAGTCCCCCGGGACAGGGGGTGCGGACCCAGTACTTC
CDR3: CASSPPGQGVRTQYF

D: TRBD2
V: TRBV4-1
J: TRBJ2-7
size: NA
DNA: TGCGCCAGCAGCCAGACGGGGGGTTACGAGCAGTACTTC
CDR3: CASSQTGGYEQYF

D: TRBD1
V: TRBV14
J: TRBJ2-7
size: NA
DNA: TGTGCCAGCGGCCACAGGGGGCGAGGCGAGCAGTACTTC
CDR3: CASGHRGRGEQYF

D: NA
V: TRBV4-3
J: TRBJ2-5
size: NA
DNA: TGCGCCAGCAGCCAAGAAGGGGGGGATAGGGAGACCCAGTACTTC
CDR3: CASSQEGGDRETQYF